This passage covers 23 T cell receptor beta chains from one sample sequenced in a study of CD8 T cells in Susac syndrome. RNA was extracted with the RNeasy kit, and a quantity of 0.5 to 1 ug was reverse transcribed using random hexamers. TCRdb re-called the immunoSEQ multiplex PCR reads with MiXCR, one entry per CDR3 protein. The table lists roughly 120,000 distinct CDR3 sequences, around 94% of them singletons. The sample consisted of CD4+ T cells from PBMCs. The receptor source for this set is a human donor with multiple sclerosis.

The chain has TRBV5-6 and TRBJ2-1; D is unresolved. In germline, CDR1 is SGHDT, CDR2 YYEEEE. The CDR3 is made up of 12 amino acids. Between the trimmed V and J ends, which lost 0 bases and 8 bases, there was a span of 6 bases. In nucleotides, the CDR3 is TGTGCCAGCAGCTTGGCTGGGGATGAGCAGTTCTTC. It encodes CASSLAGDEQFF.

This chain links TRBV3-1 with TRBJ2-3, with TRBD2 matching 9 bases. The length of the CDR3 is 13 residues. Germline CDR1 is LGHDT and CDR2 is YNNKEL (reference sequence). V lost 5 bases to trimming and J lost 11 bases; unmatched junction nucleotides: 8. The CDR3 is CASSARLAEGQYF. The CDR3 DNA follows: TGTGCCAGCAGCGCCAGACTAGCGGAGGGGCAGTATTTT.

The chain is built from TRBV6-2 or TRBV6-3 and TRBJ2-7; D may be TRBD1 or TRBD2 (5 bases each). V lost 10 bases and J lost 5, with 24 bases in between. Germline loops: CDR1 MNHEY, CDR2 SVGEGT. The CDR3 is 15 residues long. CDR3 nucleotides: TGTGCCATAGGGACCCCCGGGCTTTCTACCGACGAGCAGTACTTC. Protein sequence: CAIGTPGLSTDEQYF.

This sequence joins TRBV9 and TRBJ2-7; D is undetermined. The CDR3 consists of 18 residues. Germline CDR1 SGDLS, CDR2 YYNGEE. Deletions cut 0 bases from V and 3 bases from J, with 22 bases between. The CDR3 protein is CASSVEREAGYLRYEQYF. CDR3 coding DNA: TGTGCCAGCAGCGTAGAAAGGGAAGCTGGGTACCTCCGCTACGAGCAGTACTTC. Filled out from reference TRBV9 and TRBJ2-7, the complete variable domain reads DSGVTQTPKHLITATGQRVTLRCSPRSGDLSVYWYQQSLDQGLQFLIQYYNGEERAKGNILERFSAQQFPDLHSELNLSSLELGDSALYFCASSVEREAGYLRYEQYFGPGTRLTVT.

The chain carries TRBV18 and TRBJ2-5; possible D gene TRBD1, 5 bases. Trimming pared 2 bases from V and 5 bases from J, leaving 15 bases between. CDR3 length equals 15 residues. Germline loops: CDR1 KGHSH, CDR2 LQKENI. In DNA, the CDR3 is TGTGCCAGCTCACCAGAATTACAGGTCGGGGAGACCCAGTACTTC. This sequence encodes CASSPELQVGETQYF.

The CDR3 region is CASSLGLRGGAQPQHF. In DNA form, the CDR3 reads TGTGCCAGCAGCTTGGGGCTGAGGGGTGGGGCTCAGCCCCAGCATTTT. This chain connects TRBV11-2 to TRBJ1-5; D is perhaps TRBD1 (5 bases). V was trimmed by 3 bases and J by 6 bases, leaving 18 bases between them. Germline CDR1 is SGHAT and CDR2 is FQNNGV. The CDR3 spans 16 residues.

The gene calls are TRBV6-6 and TRBJ1-1, with a possible D match to TRBD1 (5 bases). Germline V gene sequence: CDR1 MNHNY, CDR2 SVGAGI (reference sequence). V was pared by 0 bases and J by 0 bases, with 11 bases between. The length of the CDR3 is 16 residues. The CDR3 nucleotides read TGTGCCAGCAGTTACTCCAGGGATCGGATGAACACTGAAGCTTTCTTT. Its protein is CASSYSRDRMNTEAFF.

The gene calls are TRBV5-1 and TRBJ1-1, with a tentative D call TRBD1 (6 bases). Germline assignment: CDR1 SGHRS and CDR2 YFSETQ. The V end was cut by 4 bases, the J end by 1 base, with 11 bases between. This CDR3 contains 14 residues. The CDR3 region is CASSPGTSNTEAFF. For the CDR3, the DNA is TGCGCCAGCAGCCCAGGGACATCGAACACTGAAGCTTTCTTT.

The gene calls are TRBV5-1 and TRBJ1-2; no clear D. Germline V gene lookup returns CDR1 SGHRS and CDR2 YFSETQ. V dropped 0 bases and J dropped 6 bases, with 15 bases sitting between them. CDR3 length: 15 amino acids. The DNA for the CDR3 is TGCGCCAGCAGCTTGGTGGACTCAGGAGTGGATGGCTACACCTTC. This translates into CASSLVDSGVDGYTF.

The CDR3 loop is CASSMDRRGSYEQYF. The CDR3 DNA follows: TGTGCCAGTAGTATGGACAGACGGGGTTCCTACGAGCAGTACTTC. The V call is TRBV19, the J call TRBJ2-7, with D tentatively TRBD1 (6 bases). Germline values: CDR1 LNHDA, CDR2 SQIVND (reference sequence). Between the trimmed V and J ends, which lost 3 bases and 1 base, there was a span of 13 bases. The CDR3 is 15 amino acids.

CDR3 amino acids: CASSEPGYTDTQYF. CDR3 DNA sequence: TGTGCCAGCAGTGAACCGGGATACACAGATACGCAGTATTTT. The chain couples TRBV25-1 to TRBJ2-3; TRBD2 might be the D (5 bases). CDR1 and CDR2 from the germline V gene are MGHDK and SYGVNS. This CDR3 has 14 residues. Trimming stripped 2 bases from V and 2 bases from J, with 8 bases between.

The chain uses TRBV18 and TRBJ1-3; no clear D. This CDR3 has 14 amino acids. With 3 bases removed from V and 2 bases from J, the gap between germline ends came to 8 bases. The germline CDR1 and CDR2 sequences are KGHSH and LQKENI. The CDR3 loop reads CASSPPGAGNTIYF. The CDR3, as DNA: TGTGCCAGCTCACCCCCAGGAGCTGGAAACACCATATATTTT.

The rearrangement joins TRBV29-1 to TRBJ2-3; tentatively, D is TRBD2 (6 bases). This CDR3 spans 12 amino acids. V was trimmed by 3 bases and J by 3 bases, leaving 7 bases between them. The germline V gene has CDR1 SQVTM and CDR2 ANQGSEA. The chain's CDR3 is CSVDAGTDTQYF. As DNA, the CDR3 is TGCAGCGTTGATGCGGGGACAGATACGCAGTATTTT.

J is TRBJ2-1 and V is TRBV3-1; TRBD2 matches at 13 bases. Matching the DNA end better, TRBJ2-7 makes the J call doubtful. Germline assignment: CDR1 LGHDT and CDR2 YNNKEL (reference sequence). The CDR3 runs to 16 residues. The CDR3 protein is CASSLTSGRTYMEQYF. Written as DNA, the CDR3 is TGTGCCAGCAGCCTGACTAGCGGGAGGACCTACATGGAGCAGTACTTC.

In this sample, this clonotype turned up once. The chain is built from TRBV18 and TRBJ1-1, with D hard to call. Germline loops: CDR1 KGHSH, CDR2 LQKENI. V was cut by 6 bases and J by 0 bases, with 11 bases left in between. There are 14 residues in the CDR3. Here the CDR3 reads CASSLLEVNTEAFF. CDR3 bases: TGTGCCAGCTCCCTCCTCGAGGTGAACACTGAAGCTTTCTTT. The variable domain in full, completed from reference TRBV18 and TRBJ1-1, reads NAGVMQNPRHLVRRRGQEARLRCSPMKGHSHVYWYRQLPEEGLKFMVYLQKENIIDESGMPKERFSAEFPKEGPSILRIQQVVRGDSAAYFCASSLLEVNTEAFFGQGTRLTVV.

This sequence joins TRBV20-1 and TRBJ1-1; D is undetermined. CDR1 and CDR2 from the germline V gene are DFQATT and SNEGSKA (reference sequence). The ends were cut back, 5 bases at V and 2 bases at J, with 21 bases in the middle. The CDR3 length is 16 residues. The CDR3: CSAGPLMREINTEAFF. The CDR3 nucleotides read TGCAGTGCTGGGCCCCTTATGAGGGAGATTAACACTGAAGCTTTCTTT.

This clonotype came up once. This sequence joins TRBV30 and TRBJ1-1, with D unresolved. This CDR3 region has 14 residues. The germline V gene encodes CDR1 GTSNPN and CDR2 SVGIG (reference sequence). V dropped 0 bases and J dropped 11 bases, with 19 bases sitting between them. The DNA of the CDR3 is TGTGCCTGGAGTGTACCGGACGGCCTGGAGGTGGCTTTCTTT. Its protein is CAWSVPDGLEVAFF. The full variable domain, its missing parts supplied by reference TRBV30 and TRBJ1-1, is SQTIHQWPATLVQPVGSPLSLECTVEGTSNPNLYWYRQAAGRGLQLLFYSVGIGQISSEVPQNLSASRPQDRQFILSSKKLLLSDSGFYLCAWSVPDGLEVAFFGQGTRLTVV.

The gene calls are TRBV6-5 and TRBJ1-2, with D tentatively TRBD1 (5 bases). Between the trimmed V and J ends, which lost 7 bases and 3 bases, there was a span of 15 bases. Germline CDR1 is MNHEY and CDR2 is SVGAGI. The CDR3 is 14 amino acids. The CDR3 loop reads CASTSAAQDYGYTF. CDR3 sequence (DNA): TGTGCCAGCACCTCCGCGGCACAGGACTATGGCTACACCTTC.

The chain combines TRBV18 with TRBJ2-6; 7 bases map to TRBD1. With 3 bases clipped from V and 3 bases from J, the junction kept 5 bases outside the gene matches. The germline CDR1 and CDR2 sequences are KGHSH and LQKENI. CDR3 length equals 16 residues. The CDR3: CASSPEGARGANVLTF. CDR3 sequence (DNA): TGTGCCAGCTCACCCGAGGGGGCGCGTGGGGCCAACGTCCTGACTTTC.

This sequence joins TRBV6-5 and TRBJ1-1, with D perhaps TRBD1 (6 bases). Trimming took 0 bases from V and 14 from J, leaving 16 bases between them. The CDR3 contains 13 residues. CDR1 and CDR2 from the germline V gene are MNHEY and SVGAGI. For the CDR3, the DNA is TGTGCCAGCAGTTACTCGACAGGCCAGCTGAGCTTCTTT. As protein: CASSYSTGQLSFF.

This clonotype occurred once. The genes are TRBV18 and TRBJ2-7, with D hard to call. This CDR3 region has 13 residues. The V gene's germline CDR1 is KGHSH and CDR2 LQKENI. The V end lost 2 bases, the J end lost 6 bases, and 11 bases lay between the germline ends. The CDR3 sequence is CASSPGSQSEQYF. The CDR3 DNA follows: TGTGCCAGCTCACCAGGGTCCCAGTCCGAGCAGTACTTC.

The rearrangement links TRBV5-6 to TRBJ1-1, with D possibly being TRBD1 (5 bases). Trimming took 5 bases from V and 5 from J, leaving 13 bases between them. Germline V CDR1 and CDR2: SGHDT, YYEEEE. The CDR3 covers 13 residues. The CDR3 sequence is CASSWTEGTEAFF. The CDR3 nucleotides are TGTGCCAGCAGTTGGACGGAGGGGACTGAAGCTTTCTTT.

This chain joins TRBV7-9 and TRBJ2-2, with D tentatively TRBD2 (5 bases). Germline CDR1 is SEHNR and CDR2 is FQNEAQ (reference sequence). V was clipped by 3 bases and J by 6 bases, with 8 bases between them. The CDR3 extends over 13 amino acids. As DNA, the CDR3 is TGTGCCAGCAGCTTCATGGAGGCCGGGGAGCTGTTTTTT. It translates to CASSFMEAGELFF.